This T cell receptor beta chain was retrieved from a study of cytomegalovirus exposure and HLA in healthy donors (dated by TCRdb to 2016 to 2017). Turning to the overall study: An earlier analysis of approximately 600 of the donors reported about 250 Gb of sequence data and 100 million to 130 million unique TCR beta sequences from some 180 million T cells. Among about 360 genotyped donors of the cohort, an average of approximately 250,000 unique TCR beta nucleotide sequences were sequenced per donor, around a sixth of them non-productive. To predict cytomegalovirus infection status, the study combined high-throughput TCR immunosequencing, statistical association of individual TCRs with disease status, and machine learning. In a later genetic analysis, genome-wide SNP genotypes for about three fifths of the roughly 670 donors were used, and that subset was treated as a discovery cohort. The T cell repertoires of 550 to 850 subjects were profiled by immunosequencing and related to cytomegalovirus serostatus. An early release that covered some 630 HLA-typed donors contained approximately 290 gigabases of sequencing data and approximately 85 million unique TCR sequences. The later analysis used no new phenotypic data to find candidate immune exposures, relying instead on TCR beta sequences and their occurrence across donors. Every discovery cohort repertoire had been produced on one sequencing platform. The study aimed to test whether signatures of past pathogen exposure could be identified by cataloging public T cell receptors. Donor age, sex, ethnicity and CMV serostatus were collected together with the repertoire data. Roughly five DR-DQ haplotypes were handled as single units for association and clustering, since linkage in the cohort was strong. Both class I and class II loci were covered by HLA typing, at four-digit resolution. To decide whether each TCR beta V gene segment behaved as functional or pseudogenic, an earlier analysis of fewer than 750 of the donors relied on high-throughput TCR beta sequencing. Of the roughly 390 genotyped donors, over 70% fell in the genetic ancestry cluster associated with self-reported Caucasian donors. A separate validation cohort of roughly 110 different subjects was used in addition to the roughly 670-subject first cohort. In a later analysis, previously published TCR beta repertoires from several hundred donors were re-analyzed and high-resolution HLA genotyping was added so that TCR occurrence patterns could be studied. Typing coverage varied by locus: roughly 620-640 donors for A, B, C, DRB1 and DQB1; more than 500 for DQA1; about 590 for DPA1; roughly 470 for DPB1. Study-wide conclusions, independent of this receptor: In a later analysis, the rate of TCR association differed among HLA loci, with DRB1 alleles having the most associated TCRs and HLA-C alleles having the fewest. Linkage disequilibrium might explain the correlated functional status among segregating V segments, but an unknown experimental factor could not be ruled out. The study gave a list of roughly 150 TCR beta chains associated with cytomegalovirus. When HLA alleles, especially DR and DQ, strongly co-occurred, attributing TCR associations to individual alleles was difficult. Several of the top co-occurrence clusters appeared to be linked to parvovirus B19, influenza, CMV and Epstein-Barr virus, according to a later analysis. Because counts were too low, about 18 rarely observed V segments, including chromosome 9 orphons, were excluded from the earlier analysis of some 540 of the donors. A cluster of highly shared sequence variants was judged likely to represent a technical artifact of the sequencing pipeline. According to a later analysis, most CMV-associated TCR beta chains appeared to be HLA-restricted, and the HLA associations seemed to be driven largely by CMV exposure. A later genetic analysis associated a missense DCLRE1C variant with V-gene and J-gene trimming of TCR beta chains, and an independent cohort replicated the association. Because HLA typing was missing for some donors at each locus, association tests included only the typed subset. While some public TCRs were present in many individuals, most TCR sequences turned up only very rarely across donors. An earlier analysis of approximately 570 of the donors showed that most TCR beta V segments appeared in productive rearrangements either about 87% or about 30% of the time, which broadly matched IMGT annotations. In a later genetic analysis, fewer N-insertions in productive TCRs were reported among donors in an Asian-associated ancestry cluster than the roughly 640-donor mean. For the cohort, immune exposure information was limited to CMV serostatus. Cytomegalovirus status was reported to be diagnosed by the classifier with high specificity and sensitivity in both the original and validation cohorts. A few of the identified cytomegalovirus-associated TCR beta chains were confirmed in vitro to be specific for cytomegalovirus antigens. Specific HLA alleles were associated with 15,000 to 20,000 TCR beta sequences at a false discovery rate of 0.05 in a later analysis. A further reported finding was that TCR beta sequences accurately predicted the HLA-A and HLA-B alleles for most subjects in the first cohort. Presence/absence analyses assumed roughly uniform sequencing depth across donors, an assumption that may not hold. The authors suggested that the approach could potentially be extended to other disease states and immunological phenotypes. Compared with equally common non-associated chains, HLA-associated TCR beta chains in a later analysis were more clonally expanded and had lower generation probabilities. This cohort had only TCR beta chains sequenced, and the lack of alpha or paired-chain data limited which features could be detected. The 87-base-pair reads could not distinguish some IMGT-functional V segments, including TRBV6-2 and TRBV6-3, so those segments were excluded.

The cohort consisted of 666 healthy bone marrow donors. Cohort members were all nominally healthy when sampled, although unrecorded immune exposures were likely present. The donor was CMV seropositive and belonged to the group of a few hundred seropositive cohort members. Each donor provided a peripheral blood sample, and peripheral blood mononuclear cells were used for TCR beta sequencing. Genomic DNA was extracted from the blood cell samples with the Qiagen DNeasy Blood Extraction Kit. Receptors were amplified or captured by the immunoSEQ multiplex PCR assay. For the multiplex PCR, a mixture combining 60 forward primers for TCR Vbeta segments and 13 reverse primers for TCR Jbeta segments was used. The CDR3 region of rearranged TCR beta genes was amplified from genomic DNA by a multiplex PCR assay. Amplified TCR beta libraries were sequenced as 87-base-pair reads on the Illumina HiSeq System. The study's own analysis went as follows. In a later analysis, roughly 80 million unique TCR beta chains were counted across the roughly 700 repertoires, and about 10 million of these chains were shared by at least two donors. To remove PCR and sequencing errors, raw reads were error-corrected and collapsed into unique sequences using a nearest-neighbor algorithm that merged closely related sequences. To assign V, D and J gene segments, CDR3 sequences were aligned to IMGT reference sequences. Each retained sequence needed at least a six-nucleotide match to both a V gene segment and a J gene segment. A rearrangement counted as productive if the CDR3 had no stop codons and remained in frame with V and J, and every other rearrangement counted as non-productive. CDR3 was defined by IMGT convention, running from the second conserved V-encoded cysteine to the conserved J-encoded phenylalanine. In an earlier analysis of roughly 610 of the donors, sequences lacking an unambiguous match to a single V gene segment were excluded. An earlier analysis of 587 of the donors classified V segments as functional when productive rearrangements were above 56.7% and as segregating when the standard deviation between donors was above 5%. To diagnose cytomegalovirus status from the catalog of TCR beta chain sequences, a statistical classification framework was built. V and J gene assignment, in a later analysis, came from comparing TCR nucleotide sequences with IMGT/GENE-DB human TR gene sequences. In a later analysis, CDR3 sequences and most-parsimonious VDJ recombination scenarios were assigned using the TCRdist pipeline. In a later analysis, each TCR beta chain was defined by its CDR3 amino acid sequence together with its V-gene family, and reads without a unique V-gene family were excluded. To address suspected cross-contamination and a sequencing artifact, a later analysis removed approximately 590 highly shared, low-generation-probability nucleotide sequences. A later analysis calculated a clonal expansion index for each public chain from normalized within-repertoire ranks of inferred template counts. Generation probabilities in a later analysis came from a VDJ recombination model fitted to out-of-frame rearrangements, and those results were checked against IGoR. Hypergeometric tests were used in a later analysis to score TCR-TCR, TCR-HLA and TCR-CMV co-occurrence, with a repertoire-size bias correction applied to the TCR pairs. To estimate false discovery rates, a later analysis permuted the HLA or CMV assignments 20 times. A later analysis grouped co-occurring TCRs with DBSCAN, adding TCRdist sequence similarity when clustering within HLA-allele-positive subsets. Repertoires with fewer than 30,000 or more than 120,000 public chains were left out of co-occurrence clustering, as were five repertoires with anomalous nucleotide sharing. As stored in TCRdb, this immuneACCESS dataset retains in-frame rearrangements with V and J assigned. A fraction of the clones does not appear; measured against another copy, unresolved V genes explain less than half of the discrepancy, and the remainder lacks a known reason. Clone size and V and J calls were adopted from that table, with D and trimming inferred from the DNA. The sample table contains approximately 120,000 clones; only one count was recorded for around 83% of them. The ten largest clones represent 6% to 8% of the sample.

Note on this clone: The specificity of this receptor is unknown. The input lacks base qualities; no much larger clone sits a single base away.

CDR1 MDHEN and CDR2 SYDVKM are derived from the germline V gene. Trimming costs V 3 bases and J 2 bases, and their ends lie 9 bases apart. Including cysteine and phenylalanine, the CDR3 has 14 amino acids. The kept DNA is CDR3 alone, 42 bases in frame from the first base. The source is a woman between 25 and 40 years old in good health and CMV-seropositive. Sequenced: PBMCs. This chain joins TRBV28 to TRBJ2-3; confidence is insufficient to name the D gene. The nucleotide sequence is TGTGCCAGCAGTTTTCCAGTTTACACAGATACGCAGTATTTT. The translation is CASSFPVYTDTQYF.